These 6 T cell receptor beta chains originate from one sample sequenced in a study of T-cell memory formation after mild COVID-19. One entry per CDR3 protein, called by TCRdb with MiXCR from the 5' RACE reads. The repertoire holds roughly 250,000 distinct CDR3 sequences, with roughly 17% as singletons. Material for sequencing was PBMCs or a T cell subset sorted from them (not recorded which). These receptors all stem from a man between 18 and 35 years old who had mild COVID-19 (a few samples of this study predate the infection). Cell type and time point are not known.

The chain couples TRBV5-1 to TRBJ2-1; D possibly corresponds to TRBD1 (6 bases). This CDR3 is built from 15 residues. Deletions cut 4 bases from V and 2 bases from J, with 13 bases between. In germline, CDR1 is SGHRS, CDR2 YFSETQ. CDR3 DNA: TGCGCCAGCAGCCCAGCAGGGGAGACCTACAATGAGCAGTTCTTC. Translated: CASSPAGETYNEQFF.

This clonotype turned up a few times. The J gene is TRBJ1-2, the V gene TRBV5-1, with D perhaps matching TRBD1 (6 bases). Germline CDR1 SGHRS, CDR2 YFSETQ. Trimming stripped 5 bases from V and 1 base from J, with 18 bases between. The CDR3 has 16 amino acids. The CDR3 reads CASRQVTGTLNYGYTF. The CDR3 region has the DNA TGCGCCAGCAGACAAGTGACCGGGACACTTAACTATGGCTACACCTTC.

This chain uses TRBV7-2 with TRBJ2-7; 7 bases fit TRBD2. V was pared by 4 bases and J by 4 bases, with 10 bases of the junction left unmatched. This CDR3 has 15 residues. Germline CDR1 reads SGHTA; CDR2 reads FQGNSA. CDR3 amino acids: CASSSPPRGVYEQYF. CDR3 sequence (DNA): TGTGCCAGCAGCTCCCCCCCCCGGGGGGTGTACGAGCAGTACTTC.

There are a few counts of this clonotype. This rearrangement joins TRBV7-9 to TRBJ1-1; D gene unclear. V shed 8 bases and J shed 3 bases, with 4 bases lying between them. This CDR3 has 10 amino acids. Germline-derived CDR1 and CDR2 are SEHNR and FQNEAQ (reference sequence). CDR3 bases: TGTGCCAGCTCTGACACTGAAGCTTTCTTT. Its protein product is CASSDTEAFF.

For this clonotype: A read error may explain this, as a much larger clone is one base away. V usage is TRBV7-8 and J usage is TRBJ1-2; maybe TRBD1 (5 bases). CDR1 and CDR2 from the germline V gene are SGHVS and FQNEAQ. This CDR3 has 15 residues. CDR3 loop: CASILEQGGSYGYTF. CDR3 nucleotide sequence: TGTGCCAGCATCTTAGAGCAGGGTGGTAGCTATGGCTACACCTTC.

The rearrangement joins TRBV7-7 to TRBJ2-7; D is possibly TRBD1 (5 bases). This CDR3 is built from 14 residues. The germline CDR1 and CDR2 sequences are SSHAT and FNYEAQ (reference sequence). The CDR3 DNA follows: TGTGCTAGCAGCTCCAGAGGCAGGGACTACGAGCAGTACGTC. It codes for CASSSRGRDYEQYV.